These 9 T cell receptor beta chains originate from one sample sequenced in a study of Ad26.COV2.S vaccination and SARS-CoV-2 variants. Treatment given: 15 to 20 received Ad26.COV2.S at low or high dose, single or two shots; 5 received placebo; per-sample allocation not given. Specimens were obtained on day 63 following the first vaccine or placebo injection. Some clones are missing from TCRdb's copy, which holds only in-frame ones; the method was immunoSEQ multiplex PCR. Among approximately 410,000 clones listed, 92% were seen once. This specimen consisted of peripheral blood, obtained in a trial of Ad26.COV2.S vaccine versus placebo. The receptors stem from a person between 18 and 65 years old who received the Ad26.COV2.S COVID-19 vaccine or a placebo.

The rearrangement links TRBV18 to TRBJ2-5; TRBD1 might be the D (5 bases). From germline, CDR1 is KGHSH and CDR2 LQKENI. This CDR3 contains 13 residues. V dropped 4 bases and J dropped 4 bases, with 10 bases sitting between them. In nucleotides, the CDR3 is TGTGCCAGCTCACTCGGTAGGGGAGAGACCCAGTACTTC. Amino acids: CASSLGRGETQYF.

This chain uses TRBV24-1 with TRBJ2-1; D ambiguous. This CDR3 has 15 amino acids. The germline gives CDR1 KGHDR, CDR2 SFDVKD. V lost 3 bases and J lost 4, with 12 bases in between. CDR3 residues: CATSDPTGPYNEQFF. The CDR3 DNA is TGTGCCACCAGTGATCCTACGGGCCCTTACAATGAGCAGTTCTTC.

This clone was seen only once. The chain couples TRBV7-8 to TRBJ1-6; D is uncertain. Between the trimmed V and J ends, which lost 0 bases and 7 bases, there was a span of 10 bases. Germline CDR1 is SGHVS and CDR2 is FQNEAQ. The CDR3 runs 15 residues. The CDR3 loop is CASSLAFTRNSPLHF. The CDR3 DNA reads as TGTGCCAGCAGCTTAGCGTTCACCCGAAATTCACCCCTCCACTTT. The complete variable domain, with remaining parts taken from reference TRBV7-8 and TRBJ1-6, reads GAGVSQSPRYKVAKRGQDVALRCDPISGHVSLFWYQQALGQGPEFLTYFQNEAQLDKSGLPSDRFFAERPEGSVSTLKIQRTQQEDSAVYLCASSLAFTRNSPLHFGNGTRLTVT.

The gene calls are TRBV6-5 and TRBJ2-1, with TRBD2 matching over 9 bases. This CDR3 spans 15 amino acids. CDR1 is MNHEY, CDR2 SVGAGI, per germline. V lost 8 bases to trimming and J lost 0 bases; unmatched junction nucleotides: 5. For the CDR3, the DNA is TGTGCCAGCGAGCGGGGGGCTGTCTCCTACAATGAGCAGTTCTTC. It encodes CASERGAVSYNEQFF.

A single count supports this clone. The chain uses TRBV14 and TRBJ1-4; the match to TRBD1 covers 9 bases. Losses at the gene ends were 2 bases for V and 5 bases for J; bases not matched to a gene: 3. CDR1 is SGHDN, CDR2 FVKESK, per germline. The CDR3 loop spans 15 amino acids. The CDR3 is CASSQNRGRNEKLFF. CDR3 coding DNA: TGTGCCAGCAGCCAAAACAGGGGGCGGAATGAAAAACTGTTTTTT.

This rearrangement joins TRBV27 to TRBJ1-1; unclear D gene. The CDR3 extends over 13 amino acids. In germline, CDR1 is MNHEY, CDR2 SMNVEV (reference sequence). V was pared by 3 bases and J by 3 bases, with 8 bases between. This CDR3 reads CASSFVRDTEAFF. The CDR3 nucleotides are TGTGCCAGCAGTTTTGTCCGGGACACTGAAGCTTTCTTT.

V usage is TRBV10-3 and J usage is TRBJ2-4; 8 nucleotides match TRBD2. CDR3 length equals 16 residues. Germline values: CDR1 ENHRY, CDR2 SYGVKD. J lost 9 bases, V lost 0 bases, and 10 bases had no gene match. CDR3 sequence reads: CAISESYSGEDGIQYF. In DNA, the CDR3 is TGTGCCATCAGTGAGTCTTATAGCGGGGAGGACGGCATTCAGTACTTC.

The rearrangement uses TRBV7-2 and TRBJ1-4; D uncertain. V was pared by 1 base and J by 4 bases, with 10 bases between. CDR3 size: 15 residues. Germline assignment: CDR1 SGHTA and CDR2 FQGNSA. The CDR3 spells CASSLGGVFNEKLFF. Here the CDR3 DNA reads TGTGCCAGCAGCTTAGGCGGGGTATTTAATGAAAAACTGTTTTTT.

The chain joins TRBV19 to TRBJ2-3, with D maybe TRBD2 (5 bases). This CDR3 has 15 residues. Germline V gene sequence: CDR1 LNHDA, CDR2 SQIVND (reference sequence). V was shortened by 1 base and J by 2 bases, with 10 bases between the two germline ends. The DNA of the CDR3 is TGTGCCAGTAGTATAGGTATGGACTCCACAGATACGCAGTATTTT. Translating gives CASSIGMDSTDTQYF.